This T cell receptor (beta chain) was identified during a study of spatial heterogeneity in lung cancer. The germline V gene has CDR1 MNHEY and CDR2 SVGAGI. This CDR3 is built from 18 residues. Trimming cost V 6 bases and J 4 bases; bases outside gene matches: 18. Details on this clonotype: A library prepared for alpha chains yielded this beta chain as an off-target read; its size is of little meaning.

One entry per CDR3 protein results from TCRdb running MiXCR on the 5' RACE reads. The table lists over 10,000 distinct CDR3 sequences, more than 4.5% of them singletons, with less than 45% in the top ten. Time point indicated: sample taken at primary tumor resection. Sequencing covered unsorted whole RNA taken from tumor, nontumor lung or frozen PBMC. Sample: lung tumor tissue, taken at surgery. The genes are TRBV6-5 and TRBJ1-1; 9 bases are a match to TRBD1. The sequence came from a human donor with early-stage non-small cell lung cancer. The CDR3 loop is CASRPRPGQGRWGTEAFF. In DNA, the CDR3 is TGTGCCAGCAGACCCCGACCGGGACAGGGCAGGTGGGGCACTGAAGCTTTCTTT.